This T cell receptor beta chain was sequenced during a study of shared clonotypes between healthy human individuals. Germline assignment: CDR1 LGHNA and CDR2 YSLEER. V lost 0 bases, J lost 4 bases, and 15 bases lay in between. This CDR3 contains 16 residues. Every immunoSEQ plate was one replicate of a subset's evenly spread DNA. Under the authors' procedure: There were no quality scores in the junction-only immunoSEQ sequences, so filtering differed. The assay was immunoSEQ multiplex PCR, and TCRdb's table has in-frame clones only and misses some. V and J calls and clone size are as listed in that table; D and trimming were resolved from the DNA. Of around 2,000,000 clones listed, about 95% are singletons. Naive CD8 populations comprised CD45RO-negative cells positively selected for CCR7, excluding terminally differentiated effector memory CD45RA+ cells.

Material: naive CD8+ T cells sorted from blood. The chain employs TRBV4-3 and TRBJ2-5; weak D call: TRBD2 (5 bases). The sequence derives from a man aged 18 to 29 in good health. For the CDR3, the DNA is TGCGCCAGCAGCCAAGATCTGGCTGCTAGCCCAGAGACCCAGTACTTC. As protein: CASSQDLAASPETQYF.